These 10 T cell receptor beta chains came from one sample sequenced in a study of blood T cell repertoires in COVID-19. Clones were sequenced by immunoSEQ multiplex PCR, and TCRdb holds only the in-frame ones, with some missing. The sample includes 180,000 or so clones, 70% to 85% of them seen just once. The sequencing sample was made of peripheral blood. The source of these receptors is a human donor with acute or convalescent COVID-19. The donor label of this sample is uncertain.

The chain couples TRBV29-1 to TRBJ1-1; D not certain. Trimming pared 3 bases from V and 5 bases from J, leaving 16 bases between. This CDR3 has 14 residues. Germline values: CDR1 SQVTM, CDR2 ANQGSEA. The CDR3 DNA follows: TGCAGCGTTGACCCACATGCAGGTAGGACTGAAGCTTTCTTT. Translating gives CSVDPHAGRTEAFF.

CDR3 loop: CAIRRGLDPNTGELFF. CDR3 in DNA: TGTGCCATCAGGAGGGGACTGGACCCGAACACCGGGGAGCTGTTTTTT. The chain links TRBV10-3 to TRBJ2-2, with D possibly matching TRBD2 (6 bases). Trimming stripped 6 bases from V and 0 bases from J, with 14 bases between. The CDR3 runs to 16 residues. Germline loops: CDR1 ENHRY, CDR2 SYGVKD.

The rearrangement uses TRBV6-2 or TRBV6-3 and TRBJ2-1, with D possibly matching TRBD2 (6 bases). This CDR3 is 12 amino acids long. Trimming removed 0 bases at V and 12 bases at J, with 9 bases between. Looked up from germline, CDR1 is MNHEY and CDR2 is SVGEGT. The CDR3: CASSYSPRGQFF. For the CDR3, the DNA is TGTGCCAGCAGTTACTCGCCGCGGGGGCAGTTCTTC.

This chain joins TRBV9 and TRBJ2-7; 7 bases agree with TRBD2. The CDR3 length is 16 residues. CDR1 is SGDLS and CDR2 is YYNGEE in the germline V gene. Germline trimming cut 0 bases from V and 4 bases from J; bases unmatched to any gene: 10. The CDR3 region is CASSVAGTSAPYEQYF. The CDR3 coding sequence is TGTGCCAGCAGCGTAGCAGGCACTAGCGCACCTTACGAGCAGTACTTC. Filled out from reference TRBV9 and TRBJ2-7, the complete variable domain reads DSGVTQTPKHLITATGQRVTLRCSPRSGDLSVYWYQQSLDQGLQFLIQYYNGEERAKGNILERFSAQQFPDLHSELNLSSLELGDSALYFCASSVAGTSAPYEQYFGPGTRLTVT.

In DNA form, the CDR3 reads TGTGCCAGCAGTTTTCGCGGAACATACAATGAGCAGTTCTTC. It yields the protein CASSFRGTYNEQFF. V and J are TRBV28 and TRBJ2-1; D remains unclear. V lost 3 bases, J lost 4 bases, and 10 bases lay in between. The CDR3 loop spans 14 amino acids. From germline, CDR1 is MDHEN and CDR2 SYDVKM.

The V call is TRBV10-3, the J call TRBJ2-3, with 9 bases lining up with TRBD1. Losses at the gene ends were 9 bases for V and 0 bases for J; bases not matched to a gene: 4. This CDR3 is built from 14 residues. CDR1 is ENHRY and CDR2 is SYGVKD in the germline V gene. The CDR3 DNA reads TGTGCCATACAGGGGGCTCCTAGCACAGATACGCAGTATTTT. This gives the protein CAIQGAPSTDTQYF.

This clone has just a few counts. The chain employs TRBV3-1 (or the pseudogene TRBV3-2) and TRBJ1-5; no clear D gene. Germline assignment: CDR1 LGHDT and CDR2 YNNKEL (reference sequence). CDR3 size: 14 residues. V was pared by 3 bases and J by 1 base, with 7 bases between. The CDR3 sequence is CASSQSQSNQPQHF. The CDR3 DNA sequence: TGTGCCAGCAGCCAGTCGCAGAGCAATCAGCCCCAGCATTTT.

The chain recombines TRBV28 with TRBJ1-1; TRBD1 is a possible D gene (5 bases). The germline V gene encodes CDR1 MDHEN and CDR2 SYDVKM. This CDR3 contains 13 residues. Trimming took 3 bases from V and 5 from J, leaving 10 bases between them. The CDR3 protein is CASSFQGRTEAFF. Here the CDR3 DNA reads TGTGCCAGCAGTTTCCAGGGAAGGACTGAAGCTTTCTTT. Complete variable domain (other parts from reference TRBV28 and TRBJ1-1): DVKVTQSSRYLVKRTGEKVFLECVQDMDHENMFWYRQDPGLGLRLIYFSYDVKMKEKGDIPEGYSVSREKKERFSLILESASTNQTSMYLCASSFQGRTEAFFGQGTRLTVV.

The chain is built from TRBV19 and TRBJ2-1; 9 bases align to TRBD2. Per the germline V gene, CDR1 is LNHDA and CDR2 is SQIVND (reference sequence). The trim removed 1 base at V and 4 bases at J, leaving 2 bases unmatched. The CDR3 is 15 residues long. CDR3: CASSIGSGSYNEQFF. CDR3 nucleotides: TGTGCCAGTAGTATAGGTAGCGGGAGTTACAATGAGCAGTTCTTC. The complete variable domain, with remaining parts taken from reference TRBV19 and TRBJ2-1, reads DGGITQSPKYLFRKEGQNVTLSCEQNLNHDAMYWYRQDPGQGLRLIYYSQIVNDFQKGDIAEGYSVSREKKESFPLTVTSAQKNPTAFYLCASSIGSGSYNEQFFGPGTRLTVL.

The chain joins TRBV5-6 to TRBJ2-2; 9 nucleotides agree with TRBD1. The CDR3 is 16 amino acids. V gave up 4 bases and J gave up 0 bases; unmatched junction bases: 4. In germline, CDR1 is SGHDT, CDR2 YYEEEE. CDR3 bases: TGTGCCAGCAGCAAGGGACAGGGCTCGAACACCGGGGAGCTGTTTTTT. It is translated as CASSKGQGSNTGELFF. The whole variable domain, remainder taken from reference TRBV5-6 and TRBJ2-2, is DAGVTQSPTHLIKTRGQQVTLRCSPKSGHDTVSWYQQALGQGPQFIFQYYEEEERQRGNFPDRFSGHQFPNYSSELNVNALLLGDSALYLCASSKGQGSNTGELFFGEGSRLTVL.